This T cell receptor beta chain was identified during a study of T cell responses to AZD1222 COVID-19 vaccine. Study-wide points: Baseline seropositivity occurred in only a handful of AZD1222 recipients.

The CDR3 loop spans 17 amino acids. V lost 4 bases to trimming and J lost 3 bases; unmatched junction nucleotides: 6. Germline CDR1 reads LGHDT; CDR2 reads YNNKEL (reference sequence). Repertoires were generated with immunoSEQ multiplex PCR, while TCRdb's copy carries only in-frame clones and drops some. The sample shows fewer than 85,000 clones, approximately 92% of them seen only once. Pooling of second doses given at about 4 or about 12 weeks was done. As concerns this clone: Antigen: not known.

The sequence came from an adult who received the AZD1222 COVID-19 vaccine. The rearrangement uses TRBV3-1 (or the pseudogene TRBV3-2) and TRBJ2-1, with 13 bases lining up with TRBD2. The material sequenced was peripheral blood, taken 28 days after the second AZD1222 dose. The CDR3 nucleotides are TGTGCCAGCAGCCGTACCAGGACTAGCGGGAGCTACAATGAGCAGTTCTTC. It specifies CASSRTRTSGSYNEQFF.